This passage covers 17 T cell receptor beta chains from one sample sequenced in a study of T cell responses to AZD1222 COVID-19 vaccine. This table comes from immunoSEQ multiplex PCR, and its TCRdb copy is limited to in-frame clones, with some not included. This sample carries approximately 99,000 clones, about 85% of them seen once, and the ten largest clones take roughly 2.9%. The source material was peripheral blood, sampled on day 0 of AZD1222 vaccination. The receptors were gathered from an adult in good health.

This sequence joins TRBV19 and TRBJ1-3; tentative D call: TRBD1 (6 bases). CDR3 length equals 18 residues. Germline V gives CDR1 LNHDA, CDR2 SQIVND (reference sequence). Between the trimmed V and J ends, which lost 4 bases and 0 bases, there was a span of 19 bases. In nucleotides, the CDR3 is TGTGCCAGTAGTACGAGGGGGGCTACAAGATCCTCTGGAAACACCATATATTTT. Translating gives CASSTRGATRSSGNTIYF.

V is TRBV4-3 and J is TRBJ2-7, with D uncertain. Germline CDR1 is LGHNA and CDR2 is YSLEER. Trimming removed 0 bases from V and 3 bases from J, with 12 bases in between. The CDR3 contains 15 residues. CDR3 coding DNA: TGCGCCAGCAGCCAAGATCTCGCAGGCAACTACGAGCAGTACGTC. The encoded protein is CASSQDLAGNYEQYV.

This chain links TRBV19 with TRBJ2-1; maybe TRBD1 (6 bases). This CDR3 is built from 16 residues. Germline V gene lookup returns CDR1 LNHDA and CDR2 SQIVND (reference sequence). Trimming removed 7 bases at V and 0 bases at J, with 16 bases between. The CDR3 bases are TGTGCCAGTACCCCGGACAGTCCAAGCTCCTACAATGAGCAGTTCTTC. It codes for CASTPDSPSSYNEQFF.

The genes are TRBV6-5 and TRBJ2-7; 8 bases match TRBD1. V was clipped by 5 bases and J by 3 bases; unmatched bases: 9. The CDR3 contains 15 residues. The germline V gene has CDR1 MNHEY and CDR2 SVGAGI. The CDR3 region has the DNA TGTGCCAGCAGTCCAGGACAGGGTAGGGGCTACGAGCAGTACGTC. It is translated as CASSPGQGRGYEQYV.

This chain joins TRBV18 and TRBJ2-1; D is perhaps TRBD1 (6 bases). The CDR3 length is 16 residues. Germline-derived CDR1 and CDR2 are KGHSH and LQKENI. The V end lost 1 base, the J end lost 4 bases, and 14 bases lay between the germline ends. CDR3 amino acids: CASSPLSTGRYNEQFF. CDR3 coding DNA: TGTGCCAGCTCACCACTTAGCACAGGGCGGTACAATGAGCAGTTCTTC. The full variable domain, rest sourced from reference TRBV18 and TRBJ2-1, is NAGVMQNPRHLVRRRGQEARLRCSPMKGHSHVYWYRQLPEEGLKFMVYLQKENIIDESGMPKERFSAEFPKEGPSILRIQQVVRGDSAAYFCASSPLSTGRYNEQFFGPGTRLTVL.

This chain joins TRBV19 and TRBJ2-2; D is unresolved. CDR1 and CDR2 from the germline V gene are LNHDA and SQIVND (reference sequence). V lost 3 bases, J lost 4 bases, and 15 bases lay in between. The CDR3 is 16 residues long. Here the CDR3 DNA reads TGTGCCAGTAGTATTTCAGCCTACCTCCTCACCGGGGAGCTGTTTTTT. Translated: CASSISAYLLTGELFF.

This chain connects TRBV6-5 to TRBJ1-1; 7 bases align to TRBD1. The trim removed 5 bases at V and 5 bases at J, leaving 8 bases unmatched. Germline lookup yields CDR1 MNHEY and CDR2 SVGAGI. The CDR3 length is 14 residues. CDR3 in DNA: TGTGCCAGCAGTCGAGGGGGCCTGCGGACTGAAGCTTTCTTT. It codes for CASSRGGLRTEAFF.

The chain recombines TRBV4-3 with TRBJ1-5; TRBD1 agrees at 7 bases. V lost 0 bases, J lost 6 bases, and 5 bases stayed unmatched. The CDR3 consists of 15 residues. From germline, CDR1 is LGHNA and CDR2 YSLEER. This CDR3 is CASSQDSGQFQPQHF. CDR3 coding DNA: TGCGCCAGCAGCCAAGATTCGGGACAGTTTCAGCCCCAGCATTTT.

This chain's CDR3 is CASSQGTGWRTEAFF. The CDR3 bases are TGTGCCAGCAGCCAGGGGACAGGGTGGAGAACTGAAGCTTTCTTT. The V gene is TRBV14, the J gene TRBJ1-1; 9 positions match TRBD1. CDR3 length: 15 amino acids. Per the germline V gene, CDR1 is SGHDN and CDR2 is FVKESK. The ends lost 3 bases at V and 5 bases at J; junction bases unmatched: 7.

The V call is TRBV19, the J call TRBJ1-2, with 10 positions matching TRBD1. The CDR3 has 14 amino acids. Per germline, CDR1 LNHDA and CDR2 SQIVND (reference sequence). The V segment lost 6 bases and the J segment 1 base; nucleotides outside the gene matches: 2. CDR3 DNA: TGTGCCAGTAGGGACAGGGGGGTTAACTATGGCTACACCTTC. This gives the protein CASRDRGVNYGYTF.

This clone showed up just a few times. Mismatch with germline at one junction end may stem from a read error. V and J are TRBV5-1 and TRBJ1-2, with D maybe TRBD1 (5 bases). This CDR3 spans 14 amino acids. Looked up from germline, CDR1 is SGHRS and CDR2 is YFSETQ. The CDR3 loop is CASSLLKGRDGYTF. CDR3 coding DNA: TGTGCCAGCAGCTTGCTTAAGGGGAGGGATGGCTACACCTTC.

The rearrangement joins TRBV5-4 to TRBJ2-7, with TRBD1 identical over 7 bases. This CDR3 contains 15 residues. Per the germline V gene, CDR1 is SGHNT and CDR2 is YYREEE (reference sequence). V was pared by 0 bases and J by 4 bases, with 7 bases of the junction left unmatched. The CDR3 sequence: CASSLVLGQLYEQYF. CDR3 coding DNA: TGTGCCAGCAGCTTGGTACTGGGACAGCTATACGAGCAGTACTTC.

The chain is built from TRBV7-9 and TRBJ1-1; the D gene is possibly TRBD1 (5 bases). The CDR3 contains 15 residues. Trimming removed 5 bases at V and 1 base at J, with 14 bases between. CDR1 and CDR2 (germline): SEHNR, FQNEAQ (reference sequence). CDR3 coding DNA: TGTGCCAGCAGCCCTAAAAAGGGGTGGAACACTGAAGCTTTCTTT. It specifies CASSPKKGWNTEAFF.

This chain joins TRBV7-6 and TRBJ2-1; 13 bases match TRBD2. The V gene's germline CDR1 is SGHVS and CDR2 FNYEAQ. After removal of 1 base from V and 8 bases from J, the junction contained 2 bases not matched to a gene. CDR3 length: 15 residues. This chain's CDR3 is CASSLGTSGSDEQFF. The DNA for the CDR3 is TGTGCCAGCAGCTTAGGGACTAGCGGGAGCGATGAGCAGTTCTTC.

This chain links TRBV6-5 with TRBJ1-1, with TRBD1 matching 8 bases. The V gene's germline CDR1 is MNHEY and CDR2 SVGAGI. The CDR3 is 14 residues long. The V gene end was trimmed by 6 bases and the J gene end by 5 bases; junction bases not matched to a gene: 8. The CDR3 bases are TGTGCCAGCAGCCGAGGACAGGGAAGAACTGAAGCTTTCTTT. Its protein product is CASSRGQGRTEAFF.

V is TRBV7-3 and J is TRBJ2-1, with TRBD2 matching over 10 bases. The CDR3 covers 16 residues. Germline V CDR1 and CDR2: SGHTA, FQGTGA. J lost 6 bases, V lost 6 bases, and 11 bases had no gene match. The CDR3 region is CASRKTLAGGGNEQFF. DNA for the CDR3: TGTGCCAGCAGAAAGACTTTAGCGGGAGGAGGCAATGAGCAGTTCTTC. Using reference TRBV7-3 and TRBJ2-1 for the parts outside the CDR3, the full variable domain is GAGVSQTPSNKVTEKGKYVELRCDPISGHTALYWYRQSLGQGPEFLIYFQGTGAADDSGLPNDRFFAVRPEGSVSTLKIQRTERGDSAVYLCASRKTLAGGGNEQFFGPGTRLTVL.

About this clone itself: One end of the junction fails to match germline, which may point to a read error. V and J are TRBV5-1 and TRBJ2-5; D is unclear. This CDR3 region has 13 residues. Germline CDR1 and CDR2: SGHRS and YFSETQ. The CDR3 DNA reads TGTGCCAGCAGCTTTAAGCTCCAAGAGACCCAGTACTTC. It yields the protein CASSFKLQETQYF.